Presented here are 6 T cell receptor beta chains from one specimen sequenced in a study of cytomegalovirus exposure and HLA in healthy donors. Produced via immunoSEQ multiplex PCR; TCRdb's table is partial and in-frame only. The sample shows over 200,000 clones, roughly 91% of them seen only once. Specimen: PBMCs. The receptors here all came from a woman younger than 30 in good health and CMV-seropositive.

This clone has only one observation. V and J are TRBV5-1 and TRBJ2-1, with 11 nucleotides matching TRBD2. Losses at the gene ends were 5 bases for V and 6 bases for J; bases not matched to a gene: 7. CDR3 size: 15 residues. The germline CDR1 and CDR2 sequences are SGHRS and YFSETQ. The CDR3, as DNA: TGCGCCAGCAGTTATAGCGGGAGGGCCGGCAATGAGCAGTTCTTC. Translation gives CASSYSGRAGNEQFF.

This chain connects TRBV5-6 to TRBJ2-1, with 11 bases that match TRBD1. The CDR3 has 15 amino acids. Germline V CDR1 and CDR2: SGHDT, YYEEEE. With V trimmed by 5 bases and J by 6 bases, 7 bases remained unmatched. CDR3 loop: CASSPGTGGSNEQFF. CDR3 in DNA: TGTGCCAGCAGTCCCGGGACAGGGGGTTCCAATGAGCAGTTCTTC.

This chain links TRBV7-7 with TRBJ2-2; 10 nucleotides match TRBD1. J gave up 6 bases and V 5 bases, and 15 bases lay outside the gene matches. The CDR3 totals 18 residues. The germline CDR1 and CDR2 sequences are SSHAT and FNYEAQ (reference sequence). CDR3 sequence reads: CASSPYLGTGDRAGELFF. In DNA form, the CDR3 reads TGTGCCAGCAGCCCATACTTAGGGACAGGGGATCGGGCCGGGGAGCTGTTTTTT. The full variable domain, with the rest looked up from reference TRBV7-7 and TRBJ2-2, is GAGVSQSPRYKVTKRGQDVTLRCDPISSHATLYWYQQALGQGPEFLTYFNYEAQPDKSGLPSDRFSAERPEGSISTLTIQRTEQRDSAMYRCASSPYLGTGDRAGELFFGEGSRLTVL.

The rearrangement uses TRBV30 and TRBJ1-5, with TRBD1 as a possible D gene (5 bases). V shed 0 bases and J shed 0 bases, with 9 bases lying between them. The CDR3 has 15 residues. The germline V gene has CDR1 GTSNPN and CDR2 SVGIG (reference sequence). CDR3 sequence reads: CAWSVGTVSNQPQHF. Written as DNA, the CDR3 is TGTGCCTGGAGTGTAGGGACTGTTAGCAATCAGCCCCAGCATTTT. Supplemented by reference TRBV30 and TRBJ1-5, the full variable domain reads SQTIHQWPATLVQPVGSPLSLECTVEGTSNPNLYWYRQAAGRGLQLLFYSVGIGQISSEVPQNLSASRPQDRQFILSSKKLLLSDSGFYLCAWSVGTVSNQPQHFGDGTRLSIL.

V and J are TRBV6-5 and TRBJ2-7; D may be TRBD1 (6 bases). The CDR3 loop spans 14 amino acids. Germline CDR1 and CDR2: MNHEY and SVGAGI. The V gene lost 5 bases and the J gene lost 2 bases, with 13 bases spanning the gap. In DNA form, the CDR3 reads TGTGCCAGCAGTCCGGACAGAGTCACCTACGAGCAGTACTTC. This sequence encodes CASSPDRVTYEQYF.

The chain has TRBV7-6 and TRBJ2-7; 10 nucleotides agree with TRBD2. Trimming cost V 5 bases and J 0 bases; bases outside gene matches: 7. CDR3 size: 16 residues. Germline V lookup: CDR1 SGHVS, CDR2 FNYEAQ. The CDR3 protein is CASSLTGTSVSYEQYF. Here the CDR3 DNA reads TGTGCCAGCAGCCTTACCGGGACTAGCGTCTCCTACGAGCAGTACTTC. The whole variable domain, filled in from reference TRBV7-6 and TRBJ2-7, reads GAGVSQSPRYKVTKRGQDVALRCDPISGHVSLYWYRQALGQGPEFLTYFNYEAQQDKSGLPNDRFSAERPEGSISTLTIQRTEQRDSAMYRCASSLTGTSVSYEQYFGPGTRLTVT.